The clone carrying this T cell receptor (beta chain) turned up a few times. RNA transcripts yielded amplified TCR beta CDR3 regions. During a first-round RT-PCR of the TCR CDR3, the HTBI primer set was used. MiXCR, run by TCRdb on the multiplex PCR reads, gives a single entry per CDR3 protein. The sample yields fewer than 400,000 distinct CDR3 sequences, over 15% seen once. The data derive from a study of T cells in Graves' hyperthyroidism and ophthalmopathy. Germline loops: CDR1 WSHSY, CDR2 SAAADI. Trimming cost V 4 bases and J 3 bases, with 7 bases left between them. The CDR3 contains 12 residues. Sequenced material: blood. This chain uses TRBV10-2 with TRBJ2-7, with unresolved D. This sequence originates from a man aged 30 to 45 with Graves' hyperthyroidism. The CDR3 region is CASSGRSYEQYF. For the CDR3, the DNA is TGCGCCAGCAGTGGGCGGAGCTACGAGCAGTACTTC.